At least ten counts were recorded for the clone carrying this T cell receptor (beta chain). The sample comes from a study of CD8+CD57+ T cells in acquired aplastic anemia. This CDR3 has 15 amino acids. Trimming removed 1 base at V and 0 bases at J, with 6 bases between. Germline V gene lookup returns CDR1 LGHNA and CDR2 YNFKEQ. CDR3 and TCR beta VDJ profiling relied on a genomic DNA template. TCRdb reanalysed the reads using MiXCR and keeps one entry per CDR3 protein. The table lists approximately 98,000 distinct CDR3 sequences, around 53% of them singletons, with roughly 31% in the top ten. J is TRBJ2-2 and V is TRBV4-2, with D unclear. The sequencing sample was made of sorted CD4+, CD8+, or CD8+CD57+ T cells (not recorded which) from PBMCs. The receptor was isolated from a human donor in good health, serving as a control. The CDR3 DNA sequence: TGTGCCAGCAGCCAAGGCCCTACGAACACCGGGGAGCTGTTTTTT. Encoded protein: CASSQGPTNTGELFF.